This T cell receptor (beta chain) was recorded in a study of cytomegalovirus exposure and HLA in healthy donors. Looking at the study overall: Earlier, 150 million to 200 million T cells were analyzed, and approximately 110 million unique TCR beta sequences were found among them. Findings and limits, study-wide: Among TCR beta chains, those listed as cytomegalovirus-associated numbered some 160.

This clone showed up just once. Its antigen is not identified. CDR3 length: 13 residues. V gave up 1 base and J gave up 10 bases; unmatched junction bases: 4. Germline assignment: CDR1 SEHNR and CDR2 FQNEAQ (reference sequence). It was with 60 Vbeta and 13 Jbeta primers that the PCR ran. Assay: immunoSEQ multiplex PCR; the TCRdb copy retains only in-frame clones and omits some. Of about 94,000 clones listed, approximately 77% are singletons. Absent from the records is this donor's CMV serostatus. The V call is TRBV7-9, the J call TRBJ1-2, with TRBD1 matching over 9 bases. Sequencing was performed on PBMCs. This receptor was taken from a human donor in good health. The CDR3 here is CASSLDGTGYYTF. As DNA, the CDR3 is TGTGCCAGCAGCTTAGATGGGACAGGGTACTACACCTTC.